This T cell receptor (beta chain) came from a study of T-cell memory formation after mild COVID-19. Study-wide results and limits: Contracting clones from day 15 to 85 had balanced CD4/CD8; later expanders favoured CD4+.

Trimming stripped 5 bases from V and 6 bases from J, with 15 bases between. CDR1 is MNHEY, CDR2 SMNVEV, per germline (reference sequence). The CDR3 contains 14 residues. This clonotype was detected a few times. Its antigen is not identified. TCRdb fed the 5' RACE reads into MiXCR, producing one record per CDR3 protein. The sample contains around 400,000 distinct CDR3 sequences, more than 20% of which appear only once. The sequence came from an adult woman who had mild COVID-19 (a few samples of this study predate the infection). Cell type and time point are not known. The sample was PBMCs or a T cell subset sorted from them (not recorded which). The V and J genes are TRBV27 and TRBJ2-3, with D possibly matching TRBD2 (5 bases). CDR3 in amino acids: CASSLRTVMDTQYF. The CDR3 nucleotides read TGTGCCAGCAGTCTTCGGACTGTAATGGATACGCAGTATTTT.